These T cell receptor beta chains were read from a single sample in a study of T cell repertoires in cytomegalovirus infection. A single record per CDR3 protein comes from TCRdb applying MiXCR to the reads. The sample contains nearly 700,000 distinct CDR3 sequences, about 30% of which appear only once. These receptors' targets are unknown. The sequencing used cultured PBMCs, collected from culture after CMV antigen stimulation. These TCRs come from a human donor in good health (CMV status not recorded). Some clones in this sample may be carry-over from other donors' samples. The CDR3 runs from the conserved cysteine through the conserved F or W. Each record gives: CDR3 DNA, CDR3 protein, CDR3 length, J gene, V gene, clone size, D gene. D genes are given only for firm matches. Clone size is given for some rows only: seen once, a few or many times, or a class if the clone is expanded.

cdr3_nt: TGCGCCAGCAGCCAAGCGGACAGGGACTACAATGAGCAGTTCTTC
cdr3_aa: CASSQADRDYNEQFF
cdr3_length: 15
j_call: TRBJ2-1
v_call: TRBV4-3
clone_size: few
d_call: TRBD1

cdr3_nt: TGTGCCAGCCAGAGGGGGACTGAAGCTTTCTTT
cdr3_aa: CASQRGTEAFF
cdr3_length: 11
j_call: TRBJ1-1
v_call: TRBV7-8
clone_size: many
d_call: -

cdr3_nt: TGCGCCAGCAGCCAAGACGGGTACGCCACAGATACGCAGTATTTT
cdr3_aa: CASSQDGYATDTQYF
cdr3_length: 15
j_call: TRBJ2-3
v_call: TRBV4-1
clone_size: -
d_call: -

cdr3_nt: TGTGCCACCGCCCGCGTTCGGGGAAGTGACACTGAAGCTTTCTTT
cdr3_aa: CATARVRGSDTEAFF
cdr3_length: 15
j_call: TRBJ1-1
v_call: TRBV28
clone_size: few
d_call: -

cdr3_nt: TGCAGCGCAGGGACAGGGGGTTGGGGCACTGAAGCTTTCTTT
cdr3_aa: CSAGTGGWGTEAFF
cdr3_length: 14
j_call: TRBJ1-1
v_call: TRBV29-1
clone_size: -
d_call: TRBD1

cdr3_nt: TGTGCCAGCAGTTTCTTACAGGGGGCTAGTCGACTCTCTGGGGCCAACGTCCTGACTTTC
cdr3_aa: CASSFLQGASRLSGANVLTF
cdr3_length: 20
j_call: TRBJ2-6
v_call: TRBV12-3/TRBV12-4
clone_size: -
d_call: TRBD1

cdr3_nt: TGTGCCAGCAGAAAAGGGACTAGCGGGATTAGCACAGATACGCAGTATTTT
cdr3_aa: CASRKGTSGISTDTQYF
cdr3_length: 17
j_call: TRBJ2-3
v_call: TRBV6-1
clone_size: many
d_call: TRBD2

cdr3_nt: TGTGCCAGCAGTAGATCGACAGGGTGGGGCGAGCAGTACTTC
cdr3_aa: CASSRSTGWGEQYF
cdr3_length: 14
j_call: TRBJ2-7
v_call: TRBV12-3/TRBV12-4
clone_size: -
d_call: TRBD1

cdr3_nt: TGTGCCAGCAGCTCCCCGGGGGGGGCGGTCCTGGAGACCCAGTACTTC
cdr3_aa: CASSSPGGAVLETQYF
cdr3_length: 16
j_call: TRBJ2-5
v_call: TRBV7-4
clone_size: -
d_call: TRBD2

cdr3_nt: TGTGCCATCAGTGGTCCTAGCGGTCCCGATGATACGCAGTATTTT
cdr3_aa: CAISGPSGPDDTQYF
cdr3_length: 15
j_call: TRBJ2-3
v_call: TRBV10-3
clone_size: few
d_call: TRBD2

cdr3_nt: TGTGCCAGCAGCTCATTGACAGGGGGCCAAGAGACCCAGTACTTC
cdr3_aa: CASSSLTGGQETQYF
cdr3_length: 15
j_call: TRBJ2-5
v_call: TRBV7-6
clone_size: many
d_call: TRBD1

cdr3_nt: TGTGCCAGCAGCTATGACAGAAACTATGAAGCTTTCTTT
cdr3_aa: CASSYDRNYEAFF
cdr3_length: 13
j_call: TRBJ1-1
v_call: TRBV6-1
clone_size: many
d_call: -

cdr3_nt: TGTGCCAGCAAGCCGCGGTTAGACACTGAAGCTTTCTTT
cdr3_aa: CASKPRLDTEAFF
cdr3_length: 13
j_call: TRBJ1-1
v_call: TRBV6-6
clone_size: -
d_call: -

cdr3_nt: TGTGCCAGCGCCACCGGGACAGGGGCACCCTACGAGCAGTACTTC
cdr3_aa: CASATGTGAPYEQYF
cdr3_length: 15
j_call: TRBJ2-7
v_call: TRBV6-1
clone_size: -
d_call: TRBD1

cdr3_nt: TGTGCCACCAGTGATTTGGGCACGCAGTATTTT
cdr3_aa: CATSDLGTQYF
cdr3_length: 11
j_call: TRBJ2-3
v_call: TRBV24-1
clone_size: -
d_call: -

cdr3_nt: TGTGCCAGCAGTACCCAGGGTTCCCGAGGAGCTTTCTTT
cdr3_aa: CASSTQGSRGAFF
cdr3_length: 13
j_call: TRBJ1-1
v_call: TRBV6-6
clone_size: few
d_call: -

cdr3_nt: TGTGCCAGCACACGACTACAACGGGGAGCTTTCTTT
cdr3_aa: CASTRLQRGAFF
cdr3_length: 12
j_call: TRBJ1-1
v_call: TRBV2
clone_size: once
d_call: -

cdr3_nt: TGCGCCAGCAGCTTTAGTATGCCGGGACAGGGCGGTGTAGATACGCAGTATTTT
cdr3_aa: CASSFSMPGQGGVDTQYF
cdr3_length: 18
j_call: TRBJ2-3
v_call: TRBV5-1
clone_size: once
d_call: TRBD1

cdr3_nt: TGCGCCAGCAGCCCCCTGGCGGCAGGCGGTCGGTACGAGCAGTACTTC
cdr3_aa: CASSPLAAGGRYEQYF
cdr3_length: 16
j_call: TRBJ2-7
v_call: TRBV4-3
clone_size: few
d_call: -

cdr3_nt: TGTGCCAGCGCCGGGACTAATTACAATGAGCAGTTCTTC
cdr3_aa: CASAGTNYNEQFF
cdr3_length: 13
j_call: TRBJ2-1
v_call: TRBV12-3/TRBV12-4
clone_size: -
d_call: TRBD2

cdr3_nt: TGTGCCAGCAGGGAAGGGACAAGGAATGAAAAACTGTTTTTT
cdr3_aa: CASREGTRNEKLFF
cdr3_length: 14
j_call: TRBJ1-4
v_call: TRBV2
clone_size: -
d_call: -

cdr3_nt: TGTGCCAGAGCCGGGACTAAAGTAAACATTCAGTACTTC
cdr3_aa: CARAGTKVNIQYF
cdr3_length: 13
j_call: TRBJ2-4
v_call: TRBV6-1
clone_size: few
d_call: TRBD2

cdr3_nt: TGTGCCAGCAGCGGAGTGGGAAATCAGCCCCAGCATTTT
cdr3_aa: CASSGVGNQPQHF
cdr3_length: 13
j_call: TRBJ1-5
v_call: TRBV2
clone_size: -
d_call: -

cdr3_nt: TGTGCCAGCAGTGTTAGAGGAAGTGGCTACACCTTC
cdr3_aa: CASSVRGSGYTF
cdr3_length: 12
j_call: TRBJ1-2
v_call: TRBV12-3/TRBV12-4
clone_size: -
d_call: -

cdr3_nt: TGCAGTGCTAGATCACCCCCAAGCTACGAGCAGTACTTC
cdr3_aa: CSARSPPSYEQYF
cdr3_length: 13
j_call: TRBJ2-7
v_call: TRBV20-1
clone_size: -
d_call: -

cdr3_nt: TGTGCCAGCAGCTTAAGGTACAGGGGAATCTACGAGCAGTACTTC
cdr3_aa: CASSLRYRGIYEQYF
cdr3_length: 15
j_call: TRBJ2-7
v_call: TRBV7-2
clone_size: few
d_call: TRBD1

cdr3_nt: TGTGCCAGCAGTGAAGGCCCCGCCCGAGTCACTGAGCAGTTCTTC
cdr3_aa: CASSEGPARVTEQFF
cdr3_length: 15
j_call: TRBJ2-1
v_call: TRBV2
clone_size: once
d_call: -